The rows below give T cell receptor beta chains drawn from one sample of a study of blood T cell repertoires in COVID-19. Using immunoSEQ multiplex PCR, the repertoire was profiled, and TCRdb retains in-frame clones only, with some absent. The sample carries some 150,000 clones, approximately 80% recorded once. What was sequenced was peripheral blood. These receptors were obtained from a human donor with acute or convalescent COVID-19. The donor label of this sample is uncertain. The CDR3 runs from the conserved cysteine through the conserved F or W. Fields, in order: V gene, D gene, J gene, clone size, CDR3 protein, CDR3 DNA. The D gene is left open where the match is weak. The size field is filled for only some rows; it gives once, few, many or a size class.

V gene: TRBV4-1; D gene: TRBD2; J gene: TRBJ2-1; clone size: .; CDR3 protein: CASSQDRGGGVNEQFF; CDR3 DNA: TGCGCCAGCAGCCAAGATAGAGGCGGGGGGGTCAATGAGCAGTTCTTC
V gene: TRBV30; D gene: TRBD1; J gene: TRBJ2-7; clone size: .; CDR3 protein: CAWSWPPGQSYEQYF; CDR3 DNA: TGTGCCTGGAGCTGGCCCCCGGGACAGTCCTACGAGCAGTACTTC
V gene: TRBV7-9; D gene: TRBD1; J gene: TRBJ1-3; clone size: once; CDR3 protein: CASSRQGLSGNTIYF; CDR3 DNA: TGTGCCAGCAGCAGACAGGGCCTCTCTGGAAACACCATATATTTT
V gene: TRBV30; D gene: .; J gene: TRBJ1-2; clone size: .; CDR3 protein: CAWRQKQASYGYTF; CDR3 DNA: TGTGCCTGGAGGCAGAAGCAGGCAAGCTATGGCTACACCTTC
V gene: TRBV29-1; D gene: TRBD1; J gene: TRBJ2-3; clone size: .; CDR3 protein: CSVYRGKTDTQYF; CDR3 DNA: TGCAGCGTTTACAGGGGGAAGACAGATACGCAGTATTTT
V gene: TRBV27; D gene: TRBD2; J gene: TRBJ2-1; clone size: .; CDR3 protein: CASRMVGGGVQFF; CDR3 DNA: TGTGCCAGCAGAATGGTAGGCGGGGGGGTTCAGTTCTTC
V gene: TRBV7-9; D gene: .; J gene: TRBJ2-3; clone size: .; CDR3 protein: CASSSTGGRADTQYF; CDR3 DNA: TGTGCCAGCAGTTCCACAGGGGGGAGGGCAGATACGCAGTATTTT
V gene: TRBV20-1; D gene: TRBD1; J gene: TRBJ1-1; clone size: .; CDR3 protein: CSVRQGEAFF; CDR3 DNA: TGCAGTGTCAGACAGGGGGAAGCTTTCTTT
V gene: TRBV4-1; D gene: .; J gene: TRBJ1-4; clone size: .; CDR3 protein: CASAAGGLGEKLFF; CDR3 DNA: TGCGCCAGCGCGGCGGGGGGGCTGGGTGAAAAACTGTTTTTT
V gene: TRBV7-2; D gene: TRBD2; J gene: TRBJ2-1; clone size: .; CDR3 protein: CASSLGGGRYNEQFF; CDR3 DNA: TGTGCCAGCAGCTTAGGGGGGGGACGCTACAATGAGCAGTTCTTC
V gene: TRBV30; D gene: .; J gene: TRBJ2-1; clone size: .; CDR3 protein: CAWKDGGYNEQFF; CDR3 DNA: TGTGCCTGGAAGGACGGGGGTTACAATGAGCAGTTCTTC
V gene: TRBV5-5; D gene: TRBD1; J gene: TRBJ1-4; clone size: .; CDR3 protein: CASSLGQGAEANEKLFF; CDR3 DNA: TGTGCCAGCAGCTTGGGACAGGGGGCAGAGGCTAATGAAAAACTGTTTTTT
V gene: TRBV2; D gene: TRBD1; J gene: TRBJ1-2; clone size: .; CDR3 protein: CASSALGQGAPTYGYTF; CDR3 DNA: TGTGCCAGCAGCGCCCTAGGACAGGGGGCTCCGACTTATGGCTACACCTTC
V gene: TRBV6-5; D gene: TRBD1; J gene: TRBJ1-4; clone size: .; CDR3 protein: CARGFRQGVGEKLFF; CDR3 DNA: TGTGCCAGGGGCTTTCGACAGGGCGTTGGGGAAAAACTGTTTTTT
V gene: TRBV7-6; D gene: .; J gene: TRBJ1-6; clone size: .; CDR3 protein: CASSSGTINSPLHF; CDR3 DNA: TGTGCCAGCAGCTCCGGGACTATTAATTCACCCCTCCACTTT
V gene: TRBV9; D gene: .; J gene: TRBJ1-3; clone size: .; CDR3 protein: CASSVGGGGNTIYF; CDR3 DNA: TGTGCCAGCAGCGTAGGAGGGGGAGGAAACACCATATATTTT
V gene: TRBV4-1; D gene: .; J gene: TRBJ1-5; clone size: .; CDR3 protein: CASSQVVYQPQHF; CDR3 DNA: TGCGCCAGCAGCCAAGTAGTATATCAGCCCCAGCATTTT
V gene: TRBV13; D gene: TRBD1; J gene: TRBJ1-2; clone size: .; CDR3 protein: CASSQGTGSGDTF; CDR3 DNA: TGTGCCAGCAGCCAGGGGACAGGGTCTGGAGACACCTTC
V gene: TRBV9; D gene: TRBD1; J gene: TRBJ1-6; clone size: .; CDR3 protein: CASSLRGQRNSPLHF; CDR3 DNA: TGTGCCAGCAGCCTTCGGGGACAGAGGAATTCACCCCTCCACTTT
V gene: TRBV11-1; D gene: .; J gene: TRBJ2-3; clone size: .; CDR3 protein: CASSPPSTDTQYF; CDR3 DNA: TGTGCCAGCAGCCCCCCAAGCACAGATACGCAGTATTTT
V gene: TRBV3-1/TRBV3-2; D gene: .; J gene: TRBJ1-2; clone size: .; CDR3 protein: CASSQAGDYGYTF; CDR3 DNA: TGTGCCAGCAGCCAAGCAGGGGACTATGGCTACACCTTC
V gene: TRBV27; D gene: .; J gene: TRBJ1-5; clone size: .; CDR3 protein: CASSTGFSNQPQHF; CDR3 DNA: TGTGCCAGCAGTACAGGCTTTAGCAATCAGCCCCAGCATTTT
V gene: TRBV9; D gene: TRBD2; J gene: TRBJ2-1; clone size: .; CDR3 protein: CASSVGAGGYNEQFF; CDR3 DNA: TGTGCCAGCAGCGTCGGAGCGGGGGGTTACAATGAGCAGTTCTTC
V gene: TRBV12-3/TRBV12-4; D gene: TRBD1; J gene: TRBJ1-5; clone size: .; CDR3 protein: CASNSQGQPQHF; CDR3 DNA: TGTGCCAGCAACTCACAGGGGCAGCCCCAGCATTTT
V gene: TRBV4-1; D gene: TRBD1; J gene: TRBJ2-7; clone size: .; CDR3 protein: CASSQVHGGQGEQYF; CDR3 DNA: TGCGCCAGCAGCCAAGTCCATGGAGGACAGGGGGAGCAGTACTTC
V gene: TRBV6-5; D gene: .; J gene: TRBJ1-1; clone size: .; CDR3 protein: CASSYSTGNTEAFF; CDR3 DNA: TGTGCCAGCAGTTACTCCACAGGGAACACTGAAGCTTTCTTT
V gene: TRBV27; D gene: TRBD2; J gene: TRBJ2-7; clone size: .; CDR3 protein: CASSSGGPYEQYF; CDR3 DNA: TGTGCCAGCAGCTCGGGGGGTCCTTACGAGCAGTACTTC
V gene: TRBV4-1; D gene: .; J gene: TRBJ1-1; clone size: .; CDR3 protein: CASSQDQGYAEAFF; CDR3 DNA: TGCGCCAGCAGCCAAGATCAGGGATACGCTGAAGCTTTCTTT
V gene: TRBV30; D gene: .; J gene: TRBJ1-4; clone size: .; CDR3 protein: CAWSTGENEKLFF; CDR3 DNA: TGTGCCTGGAGTACAGGAGAGAATGAAAAACTGTTTTTT
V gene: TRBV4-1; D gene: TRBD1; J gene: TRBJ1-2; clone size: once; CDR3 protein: CASSPGQGTRGYTF; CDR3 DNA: TGCGCCAGCAGCCCTGGACAGGGTACTAGGGGCTACACCTTC
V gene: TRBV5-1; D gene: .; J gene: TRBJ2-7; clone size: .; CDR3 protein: CASSLAVYYEQYF; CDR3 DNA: TGCGCCAGCAGCTTGGCGGTGTACTACGAGCAGTACTTC
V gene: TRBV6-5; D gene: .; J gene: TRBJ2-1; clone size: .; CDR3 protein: CASQRVTIEQFF; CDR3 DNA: TGTGCCAGCCAGAGGGTAACGATTGAGCAGTTCTTC
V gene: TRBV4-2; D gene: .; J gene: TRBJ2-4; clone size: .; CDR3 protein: CASSQELGHIIQYF; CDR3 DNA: TGTGCCAGCAGCCAAGAGTTGGGGCATATCATTCAGTACTTC
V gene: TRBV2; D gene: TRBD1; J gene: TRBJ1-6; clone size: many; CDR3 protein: CASGPGGTQNSPLHF; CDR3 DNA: TGTGCCAGCGGGCCAGGGGGCACACAGAATTCACCCCTCCACTTT
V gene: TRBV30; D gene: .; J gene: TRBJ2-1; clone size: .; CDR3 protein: CAWGDSSSYNEQFF; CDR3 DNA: TGTGCCTGGGGGGACTCGAGCTCCTACAATGAGCAGTTCTTC
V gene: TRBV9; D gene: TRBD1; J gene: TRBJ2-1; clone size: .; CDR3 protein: CASSVGQVNEQFF; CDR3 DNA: TGTGCCAGCAGCGTCGGACAGGTCAATGAGCAGTTCTTC